This T cell receptor (beta chain) was captured in a study of T cell changes during pregnancy in multiple sclerosis. Germline-derived CDR1 and CDR2 are SEHNR and FQNEAQ (reference sequence). CDR3 length: 15 residues. The ends were cut back, 1 base at V and 9 bases at J, with 19 bases in the middle. Sequencing was performed with immunoSEQ multiplex PCR; in TCRdb, only in-frame clones are kept and a portion is missing. The data show some 54,000 clones, 93% seen once. Specimen: peripheral blood, collected after pregnancy. The clonotype was recovered from a female donor with multiple sclerosis, enrolled in a pregnancy study. The V call is TRBV7-9, the J call TRBJ2-7, with D unclear. The CDR3 DNA reads TGTGCCAGCAGCTTAGGCGTGTACTACGCTGATCCGCAGTACTTC. Translation: CASSLGVYYADPQYF.